Sequencing of this TCR beta chain was carried out in a study of blood T cells in healthy people across ages. Sample-barcoded 5' priming and a J-beta primer mix drove a second PCR of 7 to 11 cycles. One entry per CDR3 protein, called by TCRdb with MiXCR from the 5' RACE reads. The sample lists roughly 550,000 distinct CDR3 sequences, about 24% occurring once. Germline V gives CDR1 DFQATT, CDR2 SNEGSKA (reference sequence). Germline trimming cut 6 bases from V and 4 bases from J; bases unmatched to any gene: 11. CDR3 size: 15 residues. Donors gave about 9.3 milliliters of peripheral blood apiece. PBMCs numbering at least 7 million were isolated per sample. These same records also appear under a second study, on T cells of mothers and their children.

The receptor's source is a boy aged 5-17 years in good health. Source material: blood. The chain joins TRBV20-1 to TRBJ2-3; 9 positions agree with TRBD2. The CDR3 DNA sequence: TGCAGTGCCACCAATAGCGGGAGTGGCGCAGATACGCAGTATTTT. It encodes CSATNSGSGADTQYF.